These 5 T cell receptor beta chains share one sample of origin, sequenced in a study of shared clonotypes between healthy human individuals. Assay used: immunoSEQ multiplex PCR; TCRdb lists only in-frame clones, some missing. There are under 1,900,000 clones in the sample; 98% occur only once, and approximately 0.4% lies in the top ten. Sequenced: naive CD4+ T cells sorted from blood. The subset: CD45RA+ positively selected. These receptors all stem from a man aged 30 to 45 in good health.

The V call is TRBV5-1, the J call TRBJ2-7, with 8 bases matching TRBD2. CDR3 length: 17 amino acids. V dropped 4 bases and J dropped 2; count of bases not matched to a gene: 14. Germline V gene data show CDR1 as SGHRS and CDR2 as YFSETQ. CDR3 amino acids: CASSMGLVTRLTYEQYF. The CDR3 DNA follows: TGCGCCAGCAGCATGGGACTAGTCACCAGATTGACCTACGAGCAGTACTTC.

The chain joins TRBV6-5 to TRBJ1-2; 8 bases align to TRBD1. V lost 5 bases to trimming and J lost 8 bases; unmatched junction nucleotides: 4. Germline V CDR1 and CDR2: MNHEY, SVGAGI. This CDR3 spans 12 amino acids. The CDR3, as DNA: TGTGCCAGCAGTGAGACAGGGGTAGGCTACACCTTC. Translation gives CASSETGVGYTF.

This sequence joins TRBV15 and TRBJ2-1, with 8 bases identical to TRBD2. The CDR3 has 16 amino acids. V gave up 0 bases and J gave up 4 bases; unmatched junction bases: 5. Germline V gene sequence: CDR1 LNHNV, CDR2 YYDKDF (reference sequence). CDR3 amino acids: CATSRDRGLDYNEQFF. DNA of the CDR3: TGTGCCACCAGCAGAGACCGGGGACTAGATTACAATGAGCAGTTCTTC.

The sample holds one count of this clone. Distinct nucleotide sequences in the sample also encode this CDR3. This chain links TRBV7-2 with TRBJ1-5; no clear D gene. Germline V gene lookup returns CDR1 SGHTA and CDR2 FQGNSA. V was clipped by 2 bases and J by 2 bases, with 4 bases between them. The CDR3 is made up of 13 amino acids. The CDR3 region has the DNA TGTGCCAGCAGCTTATCGGGCAATCAGCCCCAGCATTTT. As protein: CASSLSGNQPQHF.

This sequence joins TRBV4-3 and TRBJ2-3, with TRBD2 as a possible D gene (6 bases). Trimming cost V 1 base and J 4 bases, with 24 bases left between them. The germline V gene encodes CDR1 LGHNA and CDR2 YSLEER. This CDR3 is built from 19 residues. CDR3 nucleotides: TGCGCCAGCAGCCAAGGTCCCCCTGGGAAAGGGCTAGCGCCAGATACGCAGTATTTT. This translates into CASSQGPPGKGLAPDTQYF.